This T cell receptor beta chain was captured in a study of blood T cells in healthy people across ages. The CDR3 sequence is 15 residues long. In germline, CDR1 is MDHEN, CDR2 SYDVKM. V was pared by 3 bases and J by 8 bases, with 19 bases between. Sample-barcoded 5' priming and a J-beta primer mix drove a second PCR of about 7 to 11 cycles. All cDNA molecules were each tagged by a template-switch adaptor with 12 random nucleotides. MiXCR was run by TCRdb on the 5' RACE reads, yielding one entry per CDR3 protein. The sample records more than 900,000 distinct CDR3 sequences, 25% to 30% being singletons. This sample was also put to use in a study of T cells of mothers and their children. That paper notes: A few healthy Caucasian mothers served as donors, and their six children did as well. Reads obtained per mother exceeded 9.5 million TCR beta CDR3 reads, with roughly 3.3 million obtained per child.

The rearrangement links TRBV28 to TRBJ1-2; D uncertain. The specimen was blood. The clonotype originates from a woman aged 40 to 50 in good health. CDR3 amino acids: CASSLGPRGSRGYTF. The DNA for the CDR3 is TGTGCCAGCAGTTTGGGTCCTAGAGGATCAAGGGGCTACACCTTC.